This T cell receptor (beta chain) emerged from a study of blood T cell repertoires in COVID-19. Study summary: Acute and convalescent COVID-19 specimens originated in the United States, Italy and Spain.

With V trimmed by 10 bases and J by 6 bases, 11 bases remained unmatched. This CDR3 has 14 residues. Germline CDR1 and CDR2: ENHRY and SYGVKD. Produced via immunoSEQ multiplex PCR; TCRdb's table is partial and in-frame only. This sample has 250,000 or so clones, with roughly 80% found just once. This chain links TRBV10-3 with TRBJ2-1, with TRBD1 matching 8 bases. This TCR came from a man aged 80 or over with acute or convalescent COVID-19. Material: peripheral blood. The CDR3 sequence: CATRPDRAGNEQFF. The CDR3 DNA reads as TGTGCCACACGACCGGACAGGGCGGGCAATGAGCAGTTCTTC.